A single sample is the source of the 10 T cell receptor beta chains below, sequenced in a study of shared clonotypes between healthy human individuals. Assay used: immunoSEQ multiplex PCR; TCRdb lists only in-frame clones, some missing. The table shows under 2,500,000 clones, with around 95% occurring only once. Sequencing used naive CD4+ T cells sorted from blood. Subset indicated: CD45RA+ positively selected. The receptors here all came from a man in his late teens or twenties in good health.

In the case of this clone: In the same sample, other DNA sequences code for this CDR3. The chain recombines TRBV6-5 with TRBJ2-5; tentatively, D is TRBD1 or TRBD2 (5 bases each). This CDR3 has 14 residues. V lost 2 bases and J 2 bases, leaving 9 bases between the germline ends. Germline values: CDR1 MNHEY, CDR2 SVGAGI. CDR3 in DNA: TGTGCCAGCAGTTACCCGGGACGGCAAGAGACCCAGTACTTC. This gives the protein CASSYPGRQETQYF.

The chain employs TRBV10-2 and TRBJ1-1, with 9 bases identical to TRBD1. CDR3 size: 17 residues. Germline loops: CDR1 WSHSY, CDR2 SAAADI. V lost 1 base, J lost 0 bases, and 6 bases stayed unmatched. The CDR3 protein is CASSEWPGQGLNTEAFF. Here the CDR3 DNA reads TGCGCCAGCAGTGAGTGGCCCGGACAGGGGTTGAACACTGAAGCTTTCTTT.

As regards this clone: Other nucleotide sequences in the sample specify the same CDR3. This sequence joins TRBV18 and TRBJ1-5; D is unclear. Trimming took 3 bases from V and 7 from J, leaving 10 bases between them. Per germline, CDR1 KGHSH and CDR2 LQKENI. The CDR3 has 13 amino acids. The DNA of the CDR3 is TGTGCCAGCTCACCGGAGGGCGGCCAGCCCCAGCATTTT. Protein product: CASSPEGGQPQHF.

This rearrangement joins TRBV28 to TRBJ2-7; 8 bases fit TRBD2. Per the germline V gene, CDR1 is MDHEN and CDR2 is SYDVKM. CDR3 length equals 15 residues. Germline trimming cut 6 bases from V and 7 bases from J; bases unmatched to any gene: 14. CDR3: CASSPTDQRGKEQYF. The CDR3 region has the DNA TGTGCCAGCAGCCCAACGGACCAGCGGGGGAAAGAGCAGTACTTC.

The chain carries TRBV5-1 and TRBJ1-2, with D perhaps matching TRBD1 (5 bases). Germline V lookup: CDR1 SGHRS, CDR2 YFSETQ. The V and J ends lost 5 bases and 3 bases respectively, with 17 bases between them. The CDR3 consists of 15 residues. CDR3 in amino acids: CASRLLGAADYGYTF. The CDR3, as DNA: TGCGCCAGCAGGTTACTCGGGGCGGCGGACTATGGCTACACCTTC. The full variable domain, its missing parts supplied by reference TRBV5-1 and TRBJ1-2, is KAGVTQTPRYLIKTRGQQVTLSCSPISGHRSVSWYQQTPGQGLQFLFEYFSETQRNKGNFPGRFSGRQFSNSRSEMNVSTLELGDSALYLCASRLLGAADYGYTFGSGTRLTVV.

V and J are TRBV28 and TRBJ2-2; no clear D gene. V shed 6 bases and J shed 7 bases, with 9 bases lying between them. In germline, CDR1 is MDHEN, CDR2 SYDVKM. The CDR3 is made up of 12 amino acids. CDR3 loop: CASRRKSGELFF. Here the CDR3 DNA reads TGTGCCAGCAGGCGAAAGAGCGGGGAGCTGTTTTTT. Full variable domain (rest looked up from reference TRBV28 and TRBJ2-2): DVKVTQSSRYLVKRTGEKVFLECVQDMDHENMFWYRQDPGLGLRLIYFSYDVKMKEKGDIPEGYSVSREKKERFSLILESASTNQTSMYLCASRRKSGELFFGEGSRLTVL.

This clone occurred once. This sequence joins TRBV20-1 and TRBJ2-7; no definite D call. CDR3 length: 11 residues. CDR1 DFQATT and CDR2 SNEGSKA come from the germline V gene (reference sequence). V gave up 3 bases and J gave up 8 bases, with 11 bases separating them. CDR3 sequence (DNA): TGCAGTGCTAGGGCCGGTCAACAGCAGTACTTC. Translation: CSARAGQQQYF.

The chain links TRBV10-3 to TRBJ2-1; no clear D. The CDR3 totals 13 residues. Looked up from germline, CDR1 is ENHRY and CDR2 is SYGVKD. Trimming cost V 0 bases and J 11 bases, with 11 bases left between them. The CDR3 sequence is CAISESGNAKQFF. In DNA form, the CDR3 reads TGTGCCATCAGTGAGTCAGGCAATGCAAAGCAGTTCTTC.

The chain is built from TRBV7-2 and TRBJ2-3; no clear D. The germline V gene encodes CDR1 SGHTA and CDR2 FQGNSA. The CDR3 is 14 residues long. Between the trimmed V and J ends, which lost 3 bases and 0 bases, there was a span of 7 bases. The chain's CDR3 is CASSLVRSTDTQYF. The CDR3 DNA reads as TGTGCCAGCAGCTTGGTCCGGAGCACAGATACGCAGTATTTT. Using reference TRBV7-2 and TRBJ2-3 for the parts outside the CDR3, the full variable domain is GAGVSQSPSNKVTEKGKDVELRCDPISGHTALYWYRQSLGQGLEFLIYFQGNSAPDKSGLPSDRFSAERTGGSVSTLTIQRTQQEDSAVYLCASSLVRSTDTQYFGPGTRLTVL.

As to this clone: The same CDR3 also results from other DNA sequences found in this sample. J is TRBJ1-2 and V is TRBV2, with TRBD1 as a possible D gene (6 bases). The CDR3 is 14 amino acids. CDR1 SNHLY and CDR2 FYNNEI come from the germline V gene. Trimming cost V 3 bases and J 0 bases, with 8 bases left between them. This CDR3 is CASSETGSNYGYTF. The CDR3 coding sequence is TGTGCCAGCAGTGAGACAGGTTCTAACTATGGCTACACCTTC.